Each of the 30 T cell receptor beta chains below was sequenced from the same sample in a study of cytomegalovirus exposure and HLA in healthy donors. Clones were read by immunoSEQ multiplex PCR, and TCRdb kept only the in-frame ones, dropping some. The sample has about 58,000 clones, about nine tenths seen once. The specimen sequenced was PBMCs. The receptors derive from a man in his late teens or twenties in good health and CMV-seronegative.

This chain uses TRBV6-5 with TRBJ1-2; the D gene is possibly TRBD1 (5 bases). V gave up 2 bases and J gave up 4 bases, with 11 bases separating them. The CDR3 extends over 14 amino acids. The germline gives CDR1 MNHEY, CDR2 SVGAGI. CDR3 sequence reads: CASSYGGSGYGYTF. For the CDR3, the DNA is TGTGCCAGCAGTTACGGGGGGAGCGGCTATGGCTACACCTTC.

The rearrangement links TRBV27 to TRBJ2-1, with 7 bases lining up with TRBD1. The CDR3 covers 12 residues. Germline CDR1 reads MNHEY; CDR2 reads SMNVEV (reference sequence). J lost 7 bases, V lost 5 bases, and 2 bases had no gene match. CDR3 coding DNA: TGTGCCAGCAGTAGGGGGCTGAATGAGCAGTTCTTC. Translation: CASSRGLNEQFF.

The chain uses TRBV6-6 and TRBJ2-1; possible D gene TRBD2, 6 bases. The CDR3 covers 16 residues. Germline CDR1 MNHNY, CDR2 SVGAGI (reference sequence). The V end lost 6 bases, the J end lost 8 bases, and 23 bases lay between the germline ends. The CDR3 DNA reads TGTGCCAGCAGCTTACCCGGGGGAGTAGGTATACATGAGCAGTTCTTC. Translating it yields CASSLPGGVGIHEQFF.

The rearrangement joins TRBV4-1 to TRBJ2-2; D is ambiguous. Looked up from germline, CDR1 is MGHRA and CDR2 is YSYEKL. Trimming took off 5 bases at V and 1 base at J, with 8 bases between the two ends. The length of the CDR3 is 14 residues. The CDR3 coding sequence is TGCGCCAGCAGCTACAATCTGAACACCGGGGAGCTGTTTTTT. This gives the protein CASSYNLNTGELFF.

V and J are TRBV18 and TRBJ2-5; TRBD2 aligns across 10 bases. Germline V gives CDR1 KGHSH, CDR2 LQKENI. Losses at the gene ends were 3 bases for V and 1 base for J; bases not matched to a gene: 2. There are 15 residues in the CDR3. CDR3 sequence: CASSPTSGRQETQYF. CDR3 DNA: TGTGCCAGCTCACCGACTAGCGGGCGCCAAGAGACCCAGTACTTC.

This CDR3 reads CASSQGPDTGELFF. DNA for the CDR3: TGTGCCAGCAGCCAAGGGCCAGACACCGGGGAGCTGTTTTTT. This chain joins TRBV4-2 and TRBJ2-2; D gene ambiguous. The CDR3 covers 14 residues. The germline V gene encodes CDR1 LGHNA and CDR2 YNFKEQ. Trimming pared 1 base from V and 3 bases from J, leaving 6 bases between.

The rearrangement joins TRBV2 to TRBJ2-3; 7 nucleotides agree with TRBD1. The V gene's germline CDR1 is SNHLY and CDR2 FYNNEI. The CDR3 spans 14 residues. The V and J ends lost 5 bases and 3 bases, in that order; junction bases with no gene match: 5. Written as DNA, the CDR3 is TGTGCCAGCAGTTACAGGGGAAGAACAGATACGCAGTATTTT. Protein sequence: CASSYRGRTDTQYF.

V is TRBV2 and J is TRBJ1-5, with a tentative D call TRBD1 (5 bases). This CDR3 has 13 amino acids. Germline values: CDR1 SNHLY, CDR2 FYNNEI. Trimming took off 4 bases at V and 3 bases at J, with 7 bases between the two ends. The CDR3 sequence is CASSVQDNQPQHF. CDR3 nucleotides: TGTGCCAGCAGTGTACAGGACAATCAGCCCCAGCATTTT.

The chain has TRBV11-2 and TRBJ2-7, with D possibly matching TRBD2 (6 bases). V was pared by 5 bases and J by 3 bases, with 20 bases between. CDR3 size: 16 residues. The germline V gene has CDR1 SGHAT and CDR2 FQNNGV. CDR3 bases: TGTGCCAGCAGCCTAGGGAAGACGGGAGTGGTCTACGAGCAGTACTTC. Translation: CASSLGKTGVVYEQYF.

The chain couples TRBV27 to TRBJ2-1; 14 positions match TRBD2. V was pared by 5 bases and J by 7 bases, with 4 bases of the junction left unmatched. Germline CDR1 is MNHEY and CDR2 is SMNVEV (reference sequence). This CDR3 is 15 amino acids long. The CDR3 DNA is TGTGCCAGCAGTCGGACTAGCGGGAGGTGGAATGAGCAGTTCTTC. Its translation is CASSRTSGRWNEQFF.

There are a few counts of this clone. The chain couples TRBV28 to TRBJ2-7; 12 nucleotides match TRBD1. With 5 bases clipped from V and 13 bases from J, the junction kept 15 bases outside the gene matches. Germline V gene sequence: CDR1 MDHEN, CDR2 SYDVKM. CDR3 length equals 15 residues. Here the CDR3 reads CASSLSSGTGGALYF. The DNA of the CDR3 is TGTGCCAGCAGTCTATCATCCGGGACAGGGGGCGCTTTATACTTC. The variable domain in full, with the rest retrieved from reference TRBV28 and TRBJ2-7, is DVKVTQSSRYLVKRTGEKVFLECVQDMDHENMFWYRQDPGLGLRLIYFSYDVKMKEKGDIPEGYSVSREKKERFSLILESASTNQTSMYLCASSLSSGTGGALYFGPGTRLTVT.

This chain connects TRBV4-3 to TRBJ1-1; 8 positions match TRBD1. Per the germline V gene, CDR1 is LGHNA and CDR2 is YSLEER. The CDR3 length is 15 residues. Trimming cost V 4 bases and J 2 bases; bases outside gene matches: 6. CDR3 DNA: TGCGCCAGCAGCCCCTATGGACAGGGAAACACTGAAGCTTTCTTT. The encoded protein is CASSPYGQGNTEAFF.

This chain links TRBV9 with TRBJ2-2, with TRBD1 as a possible D gene (6 bases). Germline V gives CDR1 SGDLS, CDR2 YYNGEE. The V end was cut by 0 bases, the J end by 1 base, with 7 bases between. The CDR3 runs 15 residues. The CDR3, as DNA: TGTGCCAGCAGCGTAGCGGGACAGAACACCGGGGAGCTGTTTTTT. Its protein is CASSVAGQNTGELFF.

This clone is a singleton in its sample. The chain links TRBV28 to TRBJ2-7; TRBD2 matches at 7 bases. This CDR3 contains 12 residues. The germline V gene has CDR1 MDHEN and CDR2 SYDVKM. Trimming removed 6 bases from V and 6 bases from J; junction bases left unmatched: 5. As DNA, the CDR3 is TGTGCCAGCAGCCTAGCGGTGGGCGAGCAGTACTTC. It yields the protein CASSLAVGEQYF.

The V call is TRBV28, the J call TRBJ2-7, with 10 positions matching TRBD1. The germline V gene encodes CDR1 MDHEN and CDR2 SYDVKM. Losses at the gene ends were 4 bases for V and 5 bases for J; bases not matched to a gene: 8. This CDR3 is built from 15 residues. The CDR3 protein is CASSSPGQGSDEQYF. CDR3 bases: TGTGCCAGCAGTTCCCCGGGACAGGGGTCAGACGAGCAGTACTTC.

The rearrangement links TRBV2 to TRBJ2-1; 9 bases agree with TRBD1. The trim removed 6 bases at V and 2 bases at J, leaving 2 bases unmatched. In germline, CDR1 is SNHLY, CDR2 FYNNEI. The CDR3 consists of 14 residues. CDR3 bases: TGTGCCAGCAGAGACAGGGGGACCTACAATGAGCAGTTCTTC. Translated: CASRDRGTYNEQFF.

The chain has TRBV7-2 and TRBJ1-2, with D possibly TRBD1 on 5 matching bases. The CDR3 loop spans 15 amino acids. The V gene lost 1 base and the J gene lost 8 bases, with 17 bases spanning the gap. From germline, CDR1 is SGHTA and CDR2 FQGNSA. As DNA, the CDR3 is TGTGCCAGCAGCTTAGACGGAAGGAGTGGGGCGGGCTACACCTTC. Its translation is CASSLDGRSGAGYTF.

The chain carries TRBV19 and TRBJ2-5, with D perhaps TRBD2 (5 bases). Trimming shortened V by 3 bases and J by 3 bases, and 11 bases separated the two germline ends. The CDR3 contains 14 residues. The V gene's germline CDR1 is LNHDA and CDR2 SQIVND (reference sequence). The CDR3 bases are TGTGCCAGTAGTATCGTAGCGTTGGAAGAGACCCAGTACTTC. It yields the protein CASSIVALEETQYF. Based on the CDR3 plus reference TRBV19 and TRBJ2-5, the full variable domain is DGGITQSPKYLFRKEGQNVTLSCEQNLNHDAMYWYRQDPGQGLRLIYYSQIVNDFQKGDIAEGYSVSREKKESFPLTVTSAQKNPTAFYLCASSIVALEETQYFGPGTRLLVL.

This chain joins TRBV7-9 and TRBJ1-1, with TRBD1 as a possible D gene (6 bases). The CDR3 sequence is 16 residues long. Trimming took off 5 bases at V and 0 bases at J, with 16 bases between the two ends. CDR1 is SEHNR, CDR2 FQNEAQ, per germline (reference sequence). CDR3 coding DNA: TGTGCCAGCAGCACCAGCGAGGGGGGGATGAACACTGAAGCTTTCTTT. Protein: CASSTSEGGMNTEAFF.

The chain carries TRBV9 and TRBJ1-2, with TRBD1 matching over 7 bases. The CDR3 is 14 amino acids. Trimming at V came to 4 bases and at J to 7 bases, leaving 10 bases not matched to a gene. CDR1 SGDLS and CDR2 YYNGEE come from the germline V gene. CDR3 bases: TGTGCCAGCAGCCCATCGGGGACAGCAAGTGGCTACACCTTC. Residues: CASSPSGTASGYTF.

This clone was observed a handful of times. Written as DNA, the CDR3 is TGTGCCAGCAGCTTTGGGGCCATCTCTGGAAACACCATATATTTT. Protein: CASSFGAISGNTIYF. V is TRBV7-9 and J is TRBJ1-3, with D tentatively TRBD1 (5 bases). CDR1 is SEHNR, CDR2 FQNEAQ, per germline (reference sequence). V dropped 3 bases and J dropped 0 bases, with 9 bases sitting between them. The CDR3 runs to 15 residues.

V gene TRBV30 combines with J gene TRBJ1-1; 7 bases align to TRBD1. Germline CDR1 is GTSNPN and CDR2 is SVGIG (reference sequence). This CDR3 contains 12 residues. The J segment lost 7 bases and the V segment lost 1 base, leaving 3 bases of the junction unmatched. This chain's CDR3 is CAWSEQGLEAFF. For the CDR3, the DNA is TGTGCCTGGAGTGAACAGGGGCTTGAAGCTTTCTTT.

V is TRBV4-3 and J is TRBJ2-7; TRBD1 matches at 9 bases. The trim removed 1 base at V and 4 bases at J, leaving 5 bases unmatched. Germline V gene sequence: CDR1 LGHNA, CDR2 YSLEER. The CDR3 loop spans 15 amino acids. The CDR3 region is CASSQGTGGLYEQYF. DNA of the CDR3: TGCGCCAGCAGCCAAGGTACAGGGGGCTTGTACGAGCAGTACTTC.

This chain connects TRBV27 to TRBJ2-2; D perhaps matches TRBD2 (7 bases). CDR3 length equals 18 residues. Per germline, CDR1 MNHEY and CDR2 SMNVEV (reference sequence). The V end was cut by 4 bases, the J end by 4 bases, with 22 bases between. CDR3 bases: TGTGCCAGCAGTTCAATAGGGGGAGGGGGGCCCGGCACCGGGGAGCTGTTTTTT. Translated: CASSSIGGGGPGTGELFF.

This chain joins TRBV7-9 and TRBJ2-1; tentative D call: TRBD2 (6 bases). Germline V gene lookup returns CDR1 SEHNR and CDR2 FQNEAQ (reference sequence). This CDR3 has 15 residues. V gave up 5 bases and J gave up 0 bases, with 11 bases separating them. CDR3 protein: CASSPSGVSYNEQFF. CDR3 bases: TGTGCCAGCAGCCCCTCGGGAGTCTCCTACAATGAGCAGTTCTTC.

CDR3 nucleotide sequence: TGTGCCAGCAGAAAAACAGGGGGCCTCTACGAGCAGTACTTC. Its translation: CASRKTGGLYEQYF. The chain combines TRBV6-5 with TRBJ2-7, with 9 bases identical to TRBD1. V lost 6 bases to trimming and J lost 3 bases; unmatched junction nucleotides: 6. The CDR3 contains 14 residues. Germline CDR1 and CDR2: MNHEY and SVGAGI.

The chain employs TRBV7-9 and TRBJ2-1; TRBD2 matches at 7 bases. Trimming at V came to 5 bases and at J to 3 bases, leaving 7 bases not matched to a gene. Germline CDR1 reads SEHNR; CDR2 reads FQNEAQ (reference sequence). The CDR3 length is 15 residues. The CDR3 protein is CASSRGLESYNEQFF. The CDR3 DNA reads TGTGCCAGCAGCCGAGGACTAGAAAGCTACAATGAGCAGTTCTTC.

V gene TRBV5-4 combines with J gene TRBJ2-7; D gene ambiguous. V was clipped by 0 bases and J by 1 base, with 8 bases between them. The V gene's germline CDR1 is SGHNT and CDR2 YYREEE (reference sequence). CDR3 length: 14 residues. CDR3 region: CASSLATRSYEQYF. The CDR3 region has the DNA TGTGCCAGCAGCTTGGCAACCAGGTCCTACGAGCAGTACTTC.

Of note for this clone: Other nucleotide sequences from this sample produce the same CDR3. The J gene is TRBJ2-5, the V gene TRBV7-8; tentatively, D is TRBD1 (6 bases). The germline CDR1 and CDR2 sequences are SGHVS and FQNEAQ. V gave up 0 bases and J gave up 2 bases, with 10 bases separating them. The CDR3 has 15 residues. CDR3 DNA sequence: TGTGCCAGCAGCTTAGCCGGTACAGGGCAAGAGACCCAGTACTTC. As protein: CASSLAGTGQETQYF.

This chain uses TRBV19 with TRBJ1-4, with 9 bases lining up with TRBD1. Trimming cost V 3 bases and J 14 bases; bases outside gene matches: 10. The CDR3 runs to 14 residues. CDR1 is LNHDA and CDR2 is SQIVND in the germline V gene (reference sequence). The CDR3 DNA sequence: TGTGCCAGTAGTATTTGGGGGACAGGGACGGATCTGTTTTTT. Translating it yields CASSIWGTGTDLFF.